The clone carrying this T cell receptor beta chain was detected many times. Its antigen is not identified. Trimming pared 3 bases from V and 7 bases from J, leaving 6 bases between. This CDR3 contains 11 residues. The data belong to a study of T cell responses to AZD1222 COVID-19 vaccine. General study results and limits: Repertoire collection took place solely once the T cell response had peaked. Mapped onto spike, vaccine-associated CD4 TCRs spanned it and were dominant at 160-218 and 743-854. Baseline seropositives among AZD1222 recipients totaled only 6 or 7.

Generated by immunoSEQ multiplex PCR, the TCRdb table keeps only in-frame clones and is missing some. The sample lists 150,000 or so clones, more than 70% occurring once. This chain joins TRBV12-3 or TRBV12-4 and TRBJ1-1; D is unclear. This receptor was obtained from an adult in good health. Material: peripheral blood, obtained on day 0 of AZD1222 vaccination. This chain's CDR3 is CASSLMVEAFF. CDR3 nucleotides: TGTGCCAGCAGTTTGATGGTTGAAGCTTTCTTT.